Presented here are 3 T cell receptor beta chains from one specimen sequenced in a study of human T cells and chemical hapten exposure. Each CDR3 protein is one row after TCRdb ran MiXCR on the RACE reads. Of some 180,000 distinct CDR3 sequences listed, 20% to 25% are singletons. Time point: patch test 1, 2 weeks after DPC sensitization. Specified treatment: therapeutic diphenylcyclopropenone sensitization with weekly scalp DPC. The source was whole blood, collected in connection with sensitization to the hapten diphenylcyclopropenone (DPC). The receptors derive from a woman aged 45-59 years with alopecia areata. Some clones in this sample may be carry-over from other donors' samples.

The V and J genes are TRBV29-1 and TRBJ1-2, with D maybe TRBD1 (6 bases). Per the germline V gene, CDR1 is SQVTM and CDR2 is ANQGSEA. Trimming left V 4 bases short and J 8 bases short, with 14 bases between. This CDR3 is 12 amino acids long. CDR3 coding DNA: TGCAGCGTTGCCGTGGGGGCTGGCGGCTACACCTTC. It translates to CSVAVGAGGYTF.

This clonotype was counted a few times. The rearrangement uses TRBV12-3 or TRBV12-4 and TRBJ1-2; D remains ambiguous. Trimming removed 6 bases at V and 8 bases at J, with 10 bases between. The CDR3 spans 11 residues. The CDR3 DNA is TGTGCCAGCAGCAGATTAGGGGGCTACACCTTC. This encodes CASSRLGGYTF.

This clonotype came up a few times. The chain carries TRBV25-1 and TRBJ1-5; 9 bases are a match to TRBD1. With 4 bases clipped from V and 3 bases from J, the junction kept 7 bases outside the gene matches. CDR3 size: 16 residues. Germline V CDR1 and CDR2: MGHDK, SYGVNS. CDR3 protein: CASSGAGTGNNQPQHF. In nucleotides, the CDR3 is TGTGCCAGCAGTGGAGCCGGGACAGGGAACAATCAGCCCCAGCATTTT.